The clone carrying this T cell receptor (beta chain) was counted between two and nine times. The data were taken from a study of T cells in Graves' hyperthyroidism and ophthalmopathy. Amplification of TCR beta CDR3 regions was performed using RNA transcripts as template. Carried out on the TCR CDR3, a first-round RT-PCR used the HTBI primer set. One entry per CDR3 protein results from TCRdb running MiXCR on the multiplex PCR reads. This sample has around 580,000 distinct CDR3 sequences, with approximately 15% found just once. The germline V and J ends were trimmed by 7 bases and 4 bases, with 16 bases remaining between them. CDR3 length: 14 residues.

This receptor was taken from a woman aged 18 to 35 with Graves' hyperthyroidism. The V and J genes are TRBV12-3 or TRBV12-4 and TRBJ1-2, with D maybe TRBD1 (5 bases). Sequencing was done on a sample of blood. The CDR3 DNA reads TGTGCCAGCAACCCCGGGTGGGGGAGCTATGGCTACACCTTC. The encoded protein is CASNPGWGSYGYTF.